The 16 T cell receptor beta chains below were found in one sample sequenced in a study of cytomegalovirus exposure and HLA in healthy donors. Primers included in the PCR were 60 Vbeta and 13 Jbeta primers. The data were produced by immunoSEQ multiplex PCR, yet TCRdb's version contains in-frame clones alone and is incomplete. The table lists a few hundred thousand clones, 80% to 90% of them singletons. Sequencing was carried out using PBMCs. All receptors derive from a man younger than 40 in good health and CMV-seronegative.

The chain has TRBV5-1 and TRBJ2-7; TRBD1 matches at 8 bases. CDR1 and CDR2 (germline): SGHRS, YFSETQ. The CDR3 has 15 residues. Trimming took 2 bases from V and 2 from J; bases not matched to a gene: 6. CDR3 sequence (DNA): TGCGCCAGCAGCTTACAGTCAGGGGGCACCTACGAGCAGTACTTC. Its protein is CASSLQSGGTYEQYF.

Only one count was recorded for this clone. This chain uses TRBV6-5 with TRBJ2-4; 7 nucleotides match TRBD1. This CDR3 has 14 residues. Per the germline V gene, CDR1 is MNHEY and CDR2 is SVGAGI. The ends lost 2 bases at V and 8 bases at J; junction bases unmatched: 6. CDR3 in amino acids: CASSYEQGRDIQYF. CDR3 DNA: TGTGCCAGCAGTTACGAACAGGGGAGAGACATTCAGTACTTC.

The chain joins TRBV4-1 to TRBJ2-1, with TRBD2 matching 8 bases. V was pared by 1 base and J by 2 bases, with 7 bases of the junction left unmatched. The CDR3 extends over 17 amino acids. CDR1 and CDR2 (germline): MGHRA, YSYEKL. CDR3 DNA sequence: TGCGCCAGCAGCCAAGGTCTAACGGGGGGGCCCTACAATGAGCAGTTCTTC. Translated, it gives CASSQGLTGGPYNEQFF.

V and J are TRBV19 and TRBJ2-3, with D possibly being TRBD2 (5 bases). CDR3 length equals 13 residues. Germline assignment: CDR1 LNHDA and CDR2 SQIVND (reference sequence). With 3 bases removed from V and 1 base from J, the gap between germline ends came to 5 bases. In nucleotides, the CDR3 is TGTGCCAGTAGTATGGGAGGCACAGATACGCAGTATTTT. Its translation: CASSMGGTDTQYF. The full variable domain, completed using reference TRBV19 and TRBJ2-3, is DGGITQSPKYLFRKEGQNVTLSCEQNLNHDAMYWYRQDPGQGLRLIYYSQIVNDFQKGDIAEGYSVSREKKESFPLTVTSAQKNPTAFYLCASSMGGTDTQYFGPGTRLTVL.

The J gene is TRBJ2-5, the V gene TRBV28, with D possibly TRBD1 on 5 matching bases. V was trimmed by 3 bases and J by 1 base, leaving 9 bases between them. The germline V gene has CDR1 MDHEN and CDR2 SYDVKM. The CDR3 runs 14 residues. The CDR3 sequence: CASSLSRVQETQYF. CDR3 nucleotide sequence: TGTGCCAGCAGTTTGAGCAGGGTCCAAGAGACCCAGTACTTC.

This chain uses TRBV4-1 with TRBJ2-3, with D possibly matching TRBD2 (6 bases). The CDR3 runs to 15 residues. Germline V lookup: CDR1 MGHRA, CDR2 YSYEKL. The V and J ends lost 0 bases and 4 bases respectively, with 11 bases between them. The CDR3 DNA sequence: TGCGCCAGCAGCCAAGAGCAGCGGGTCGCAGATACGCAGTATTTT. Translation gives CASSQEQRVADTQYF.

This chain joins TRBV27 and TRBJ2-2; TRBD1 matches 7 bases. Trimming cost V 6 bases and J 6 bases; bases outside gene matches: 16. Germline-derived CDR1 and CDR2 are MNHEY and SMNVEV (reference sequence). The CDR3 sequence is 17 residues long. The CDR3 protein is CASRTNRGRRLSGELFF. CDR3 DNA sequence: TGTGCCAGCAGAACCAACAGGGGTCGAAGGTTATCCGGGGAGCTGTTTTTT.

The rearrangement uses TRBV10-3 and TRBJ2-6, with D possibly matching TRBD1 (6 bases). Germline CDR1 ENHRY, CDR2 SYGVKD. The CDR3 has 16 amino acids. The ends were cut back, 6 bases at V and 1 base at J, with 13 bases in the middle. In DNA form, the CDR3 reads TGTGCCATCAGCGAGGAAAGGGGGTCTGGGGCCAACGTCCTGACTTTC. This gives the protein CAISEERGSGANVLTF.

For the CDR3, the DNA is TGTGCCAGCAGTCCCTGGACTAGCGGGGAGGGCGAGCAGTACTTC. Translating gives CASSPWTSGEGEQYF. The V call is TRBV27, the J call TRBJ2-7; TRBD2 aligns across 12 bases. Germline CDR1 is MNHEY and CDR2 is SMNVEV (reference sequence). This CDR3 contains 15 residues. V gave up 5 bases and J gave up 6 bases; unmatched junction bases: 8.

The chain is built from TRBV10-3 and TRBJ1-2; D is possibly TRBD1 (6 bases). With 6 bases removed from V and 4 bases from J, the gap between germline ends came to 12 bases. CDR1 and CDR2 (germline): ENHRY, SYGVKD. The CDR3 spans 13 residues. This CDR3 is CAIRADSLYGYTF. Written as DNA, the CDR3 is TGTGCCATCAGGGCGGACAGCCTCTATGGCTACACCTTC.

This chain joins TRBV7-2 and TRBJ1-4, with D hard to call. The V and J ends lost 2 bases and 6 bases respectively, with 10 bases between them. Germline V CDR1 and CDR2: SGHTA, FQGNSA. The CDR3 consists of 14 residues. The CDR3 sequence: CASSLRSGDEKLFF. The CDR3 DNA sequence: TGTGCCAGCAGCTTAAGGAGTGGTGATGAAAAACTGTTTTTT.

The DNA of the CDR3 is TGCGCCAGCAGCCTCCAAGGACAGGAAGCTTTCTTT. It translates to CASSLQGQEAFF. V gene TRBV4-1 combines with J gene TRBJ1-1; weak D call: TRBD1 (6 bases). The germline V gene encodes CDR1 MGHRA and CDR2 YSYEKL. The CDR3 spans 12 residues. The V and J ends lost 4 bases and 8 bases respectively, with 11 bases between them.

This clone was seen a few times. Other DNA sequences of this sample code for an identical CDR3. This CDR3 is CASSVGQGTDTQYF. CDR3 coding DNA: TGTGCCAGCAGTGTGGGGCAGGGAACAGATACGCAGTATTTT. The V gene is TRBV2, the J gene TRBJ2-3; a weak D match, TRBD1 (5 bases). CDR1 is SNHLY, CDR2 FYNNEI, per germline. The CDR3 length is 14 residues. V lost 4 bases, J lost 3 bases, and 11 bases lay in between.

There are a few counts of this clone. Other DNA sequences in this specimen translate into the identical CDR3. The chain uses TRBV7-3 and TRBJ1-1; D is perhaps TRBD1 (5 bases). Germline CDR1 is SGHTA and CDR2 is FQGTGA. The germline V and J ends were trimmed by 2 bases and 2 bases, with 9 bases remaining between them. CDR3 length: 14 amino acids. For the CDR3, the DNA is TGTGCCAGCAGCTTAGGGCAGGGCAACACTGAAGCTTTCTTT. Protein: CASSLGQGNTEAFF.

A single count supports this clone. This sequence joins TRBV5-8 and TRBJ2-7, with a possible D match to TRBD2 (5 bases). The V gene lost 1 base and the J gene lost 7 bases, with 12 bases spanning the gap. The CDR3 has 13 amino acids. Germline V gives CDR1 SGHTS, CDR2 YDEGEE. CDR3 sequence reads: CASSLMGAVEQYF. Written as DNA, the CDR3 is TGTGCCAGCAGCTTGATGGGAGCGGTGGAGCAGTACTTC.

The chain uses TRBV6-1 and TRBJ2-3, with TRBD1 identical over 10 bases. CDR3 length: 15 amino acids. The J segment lost 4 bases and the V segment lost 8 bases, leaving 9 bases of the junction unmatched. CDR1 is MNHNS and CDR2 is SASEGT in the germline V gene. The CDR3 spells CASPPDGQGADTQYF. DNA of the CDR3: TGTGCCAGCCCCCCTGACGGACAGGGGGCAGATACGCAGTATTTT.